These T cell receptor beta chains were read from a single sample in a study of shared clonotypes between healthy human individuals. Using immunoSEQ multiplex PCR, the repertoire was profiled, and TCRdb retains in-frame clones only, with some absent. The top ten hold around 15% of the sample, which has about 330,000 clones, around 86% seen once. The sequenced sample was memory CD8+ T cells sorted from blood. Every receptor here comes from a man aged 18 to 29 in good health. CDR3s include the opening cysteine and the closing phenylalanine or tryptophan. A D gene is named only where the DNA matches it firmly. Clone size appears in some rows only: once, few, many, or a class for an expanded clone.

NA | NA | TRBJ2-5 | TRBV30 | CAWSVPDRLGETQYF | TGTGCCTGGAGTGTACCCGATCGTTTGGGGGAGACCCAGTACTTC
NA | TRBD1 | TRBJ1-4 | TRBV6-1 | CASRRTGIEKLFF | TGTGCCAGCCGGAGGACAGGGATTGAAAAACTGTTTTTT
NA | NA | TRBJ1-5 | TRBV7-6 | CASSLAPAGNNQPQHF | TGTGCCAGCAGCTTAGCGCCGGCGGGTAACAATCAGCCCCAGCATTTT
few | TRBD1 | TRBJ1-4 | TRBV28 | CASSRGQGAWNEKLFF | TGTGCCAGCAGCCGCGGACAGGGCGCTTGGAATGAAAAACTGTTTTTT
NA | NA | TRBJ2-7 | TRBV4-3 | CASSQDPRALGEQYF | TGCGCCAGCAGCCAAGATCCCAGAGCTTTAGGGGAGCAGTACTTC
NA | TRBD1 | TRBJ2-7 | TRBV11-2 | CASSLSGTGDSYEQYF | TGTGCCAGCAGCTTATCCGGGACAGGGGACTCCTACGAGCAGTACTTC
NA | NA | TRBJ2-5 | TRBV15 | CATSRDLGQGETQYF | TGTGCCACCAGCAGAGACTTAGGTCAAGGGGAGACCCAGTACTTC
NA | NA | TRBJ2-1 | TRBV27 | CASSFVGVGNEQFF | TGTGCCAGCAGTTTCGTTGGGGTGGGCAATGAGCAGTTCTTC
NA | NA | TRBJ1-1 | TRBV28 | CASSSLTEMINTEAFF | TGTGCCAGCAGTTCCCTCACCGAGATGATAAACACTGAAGCTTTCTTT
NA | NA | TRBJ2-7 | TRBV5-4 | CASSLGAGSSYEQYF | TGTGCCAGCAGCTTGGGGGCGGGCAGTTCCTACGAGCAGTACTTC
NA | NA | TRBJ1-1 | TRBV28 | CASSRTMNTEAFF | TGTGCCAGCAGTCGAACGATGAACACTGAAGCTTTCTTT
NA | NA | TRBJ2-7 | TRBV14 | CASSQSLYEQYF | TGTGCCAGCAGCCAATCCCTCTACGAGCAGTACTTC
NA | TRBD2 | TRBJ2-3 | TRBV5-6 | CASSLGVSGRVPDTQYF | TGTGCCAGCAGCTTGGGCGTCAGCGGGAGGGTTCCAGATACGCAGTATTTT
once | NA | TRBJ2-1 | TRBV5-1 | CASSLSPFLNEQFF | TGCGCCAGCAGCTTATCCCCCTTCCTCAATGAGCAGTTCTTC
NA | TRBD2 | TRBJ2-5 | TRBV19 | CASSPTTGTSGEETQYF | TGTGCCAGTAGTCCAACGACCGGGACTAGCGGGGAAGAGACCCAGTACTTC
few | TRBD2 | TRBJ2-5 | TRBV9 | CASSVDGAGGQETQYF | TGTGCCAGCAGCGTAGACGGAGCGGGGGGCCAAGAGACCCAGTACTTC
NA | NA | TRBJ2-1 | TRBV5-1 | CASSAGGGLSSYNEQFF | TGCGCCAGCAGCGCTGGAGGGGGTCTAAGCTCCTACAATGAGCAGTTCTTC
NA | NA | TRBJ1-5 | TRBV30 | CAWSVQENQPQHF | TGTGCCTGGAGTGTACAAGAGAATCAGCCCCAGCATTTT
NA | NA | TRBJ2-7 | TRBV6-5 | CASSYGTGGAEQYF | TGTGCCAGCAGTTACGGAACCGGCGGGGCCGAGCAGTACTTC
NA | NA | TRBJ2-7 | TRBV30 | CAWNMVEGEQYF | TGTGCCTGGAATATGGTTGAGGGCGAGCAGTACTTC
NA | NA | TRBJ2-2 | TRBV7-9 | CASRSPGFTGELFF | TGTGCCAGCAGATCCCCGGGGTTCACCGGGGAGCTGTTTTTT
few | TRBD1 | TRBJ2-7 | TRBV5-4 | CASSLGDRGWEQYF | TGTGCCAGCAGCTTAGGGGACAGGGGGTGGGAGCAGTACTTC
NA | NA | TRBJ2-7 | TRBV20-1 | CSARLVGEQYF | TGCAGTGCACGACTAGTGGGCGAGCAGTACTTC
NA | TRBD1 | TRBJ2-5 | TRBV5-4 | CASSSTSRDRLGWETQYF | TGTGCCAGCAGCTCGACGTCCCGGGACAGGCTTGGTTGGGAGACCCAGTACTTC
NA | TRBD2 | TRBJ2-3 | TRBV7-2 | CASSLVTSAYTDTQYF | TGTGCCAGCAGCTTAGTGACTAGCGCCTACACAGATACGCAGTATTTT
NA | NA | TRBJ2-1 | TRBV27 | CASSPGVSSYNEQFF | TGTGCCAGCAGCCCAGGGGTGAGCTCCTACAATGAGCAGTTCTTC
NA | NA | TRBJ2-3 | TRBV11-1 | CASSLIASNTQYF | TGTGCCAGCAGCTTAATCGCGAGCAATACGCAGTATTTT
NA | NA | TRBJ2-1 | TRBV13 | CASSPESRSEQFF | TGTGCCAGCAGCCCGGAGAGCAGGAGTGAGCAGTTCTTC
NA | NA | TRBJ1-3 | TRBV6-1 | CASIAAGGNTIYF | TGTGCCAGCATTGCGGCAGGGGGAAACACCATATATTTT